The TCR beta chain under discussion was sequenced for a study of OX40 agonist ivuxolimab in advanced cancers. The overall study: The patients' treatment was ivuxolimab, an agonistic anti-OX40 (CD134) antibody. Checkpoint inhibitors had been given previously to under 50% of patients. Study outcomes and limitations: Both CD4+ and CD8+ T cell populations in blood had undergone clonal expansion by week 6 at 0.1 to 3.0 mg/kg. Expanded clones tended on average to be more numerous among CD8+ T cells than CD4+.

Some clones are missing from TCRdb's copy, which holds only in-frame ones; the method was immunoSEQ multiplex PCR. In the table there are 85,000 to 90,000 clones, around 85% of which are singletons. As regards this clone: Its antigen is as yet unknown.

Germline-derived CDR1 and CDR2 are MNHNY and SVGAGI (reference sequence). This CDR3 is built from 14 residues. Between the trimmed V and J ends, which lost 0 bases and 3 bases, there was a span of 8 bases. Sample: CD4+ or CD8+ T cells sorted from blood, taken in a trial of the OX40 agonist ivuxolimab. This sequence was found in an adult with an advanced solid tumor such as melanoma, head and neck, liver or kidney cancer. V gene TRBV6-6 combines with J gene TRBJ1-1; no definite D call. The CDR3 DNA is TGTGCCAGCAGTTACTCGACCGGGGACACTGAAGCTTTCTTT. It yields the protein CASSYSTGDTEAFF.